This T cell receptor (beta chain) was found in a study of graft-versus-host responses after intestinal transplantation. Looking at the study overall: Anti-thymocyte globulin induction was given to all recipients, followed by tacrolimus and steroids for around three years.

General observations from the study: Allografts of one patient group, those with graft-donor T cell macrochimerism, had high graft-versus-host to host-versus-graft clonal ratios. Early after transplant, HvG clones declined as circulating GvH clones peaked.

Produced via immunoSEQ multiplex PCR; TCRdb's table is partial and in-frame only. This table holds about 120,000 clones, approximately 95% found once. With respect to this clone: Its antigen is currently unknown.

This TCR was recovered from a human donor who received an intestinal transplant. The source was unstimulated CD8+ T cells sorted from spleen or lymph node cells, collected before intestinal transplant.

In nucleotides, the CDR3 is TGTGCCAGCAGCTTAGGTACTGCTAGCGGGAGCTGGGGAGAGACCCAGTACTTC. Its protein is CASSLGTASGSWGETQYF. The chain employs TRBV11-3 and TRBJ2-5, with 10 positions matching TRBD2. The CDR3 spans 18 residues. Germline-derived CDR1 and CDR2 are SGHNT and YENEEA. The ends lost 1 base at V and 4 bases at J; junction bases unmatched: 12.